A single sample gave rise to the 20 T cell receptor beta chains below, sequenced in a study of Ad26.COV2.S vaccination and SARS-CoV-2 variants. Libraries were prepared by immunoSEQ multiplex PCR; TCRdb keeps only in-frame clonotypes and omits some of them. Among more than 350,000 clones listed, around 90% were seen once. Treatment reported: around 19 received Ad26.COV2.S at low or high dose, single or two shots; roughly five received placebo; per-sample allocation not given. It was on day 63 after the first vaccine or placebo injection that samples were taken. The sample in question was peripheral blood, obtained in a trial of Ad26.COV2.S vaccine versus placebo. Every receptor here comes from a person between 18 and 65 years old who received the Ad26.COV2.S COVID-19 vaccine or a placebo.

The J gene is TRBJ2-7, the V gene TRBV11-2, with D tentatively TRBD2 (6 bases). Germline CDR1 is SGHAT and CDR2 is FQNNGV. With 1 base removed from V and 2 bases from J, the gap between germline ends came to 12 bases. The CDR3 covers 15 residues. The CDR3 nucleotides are TGTGCCAGCAGCTTAGTGGACTACCCCACCTACGAGCAGTACTTC. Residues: CASSLVDYPTYEQYF.

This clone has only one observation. The CDR3 here is CASSLMRDGYEQYF. The CDR3, as DNA: TGTGCCAGCAGCTTAATGCGGGATGGCTACGAGCAGTACTTC. The genes are TRBV13 and TRBJ2-7; TRBD2 is a possible D gene (6 bases). Germline CDR1 is PRHDT and CDR2 is FYEKMQ (reference sequence). The V end lost 2 bases, the J end lost 3 bases, and 11 bases lay between the germline ends. The CDR3 is made up of 14 amino acids.

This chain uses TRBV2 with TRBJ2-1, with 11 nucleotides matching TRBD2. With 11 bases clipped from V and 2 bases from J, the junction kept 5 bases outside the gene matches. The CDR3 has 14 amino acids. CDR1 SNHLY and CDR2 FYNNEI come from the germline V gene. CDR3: CASRGLAAYNEQFF. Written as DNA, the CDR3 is TGTGCCTCGCGGGGACTAGCGGCCTACAATGAGCAGTTCTTC. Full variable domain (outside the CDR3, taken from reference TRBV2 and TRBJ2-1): EPEVTQTPSHQVTQMGQEVILRCVPISNHLYFYWYRQILGQKVEFLVSFYNNEISEKSEIFDDQFSVERPDGSNFTLKIRSTKLEDSAMYFCASRGLAAYNEQFFGPGTRLTVL.

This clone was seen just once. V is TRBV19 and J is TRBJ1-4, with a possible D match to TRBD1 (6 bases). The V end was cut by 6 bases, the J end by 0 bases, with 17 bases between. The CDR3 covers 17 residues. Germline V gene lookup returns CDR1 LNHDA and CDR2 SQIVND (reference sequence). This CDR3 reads CASSHSAGGTTNEKLFF. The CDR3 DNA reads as TGTGCCAGTAGCCATAGCGCCGGGGGCACAACTAATGAAAAACTGTTTTTT.

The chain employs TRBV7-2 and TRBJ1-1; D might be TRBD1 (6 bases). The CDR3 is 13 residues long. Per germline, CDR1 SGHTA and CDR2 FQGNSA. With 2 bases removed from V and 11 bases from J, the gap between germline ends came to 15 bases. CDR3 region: CASSLRTAREAFF. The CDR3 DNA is TGTGCCAGCAGCTTAAGGACAGCCCGGGAGGCTTTCTTT. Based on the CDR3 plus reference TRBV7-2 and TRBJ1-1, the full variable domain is GAGVSQSPSNKVTEKGKDVELRCDPISGHTALYWYRQSLGQGLEFLIYFQGNSAPDKSGLPSDRFSAERTGGSVSTLTIQRTQQEDSAVYLCASSLRTAREAFFGQGTRLTVV.

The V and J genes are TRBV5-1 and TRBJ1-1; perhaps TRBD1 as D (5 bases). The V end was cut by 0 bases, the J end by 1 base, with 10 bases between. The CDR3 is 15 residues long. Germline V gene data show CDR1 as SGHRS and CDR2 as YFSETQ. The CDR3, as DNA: TGCGCCAGCAGCTTGGTCGGGGGATCGAACACTGAAGCTTTCTTT. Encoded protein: CASSLVGGSNTEAFF.

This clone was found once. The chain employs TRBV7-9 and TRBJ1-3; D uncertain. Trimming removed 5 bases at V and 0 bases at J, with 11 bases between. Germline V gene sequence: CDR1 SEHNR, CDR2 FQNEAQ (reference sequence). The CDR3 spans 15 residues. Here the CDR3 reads CASSPDVVSGNTIYF. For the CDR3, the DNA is TGTGCCAGCAGCCCGGACGTTGTCTCTGGAAACACCATATATTTT.

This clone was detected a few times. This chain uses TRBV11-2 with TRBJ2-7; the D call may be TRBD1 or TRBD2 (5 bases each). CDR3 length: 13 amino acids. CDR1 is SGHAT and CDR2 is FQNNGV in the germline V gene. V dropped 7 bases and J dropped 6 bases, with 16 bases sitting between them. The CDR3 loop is CASILTWGSEQYF. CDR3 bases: TGTGCCAGCATCCTCACGTGGGGGTCCGAGCAGTACTTC.

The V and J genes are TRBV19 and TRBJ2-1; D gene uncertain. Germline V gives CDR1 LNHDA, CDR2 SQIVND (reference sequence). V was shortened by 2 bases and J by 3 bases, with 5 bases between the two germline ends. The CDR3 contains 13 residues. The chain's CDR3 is CASSIQDYNEQFF. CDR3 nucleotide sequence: TGTGCCAGTAGTATACAGGACTACAATGAGCAGTTCTTC.

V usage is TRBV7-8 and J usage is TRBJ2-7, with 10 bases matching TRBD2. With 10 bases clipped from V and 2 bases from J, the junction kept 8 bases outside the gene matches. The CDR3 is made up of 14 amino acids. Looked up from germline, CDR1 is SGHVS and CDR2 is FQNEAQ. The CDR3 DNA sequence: TGTGCCACCTTAGCGGGAGGATTAACCTACGAGCAGTACTTC. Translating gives CATLAGGLTYEQYF.

CDR3 nucleotides: TGTGCCAGCAGCTTATCCGGGGTAAATGAGCAGTTCTTC. Protein sequence: CASSLSGVNEQFF. V usage is TRBV7-3 and J usage is TRBJ2-1; weak D call: TRBD2 (5 bases). Germline V gives CDR1 SGHTA, CDR2 FQGTGA. The CDR3 runs 13 residues. The V end was cut by 2 bases, the J end by 7 bases, with 9 bases between.

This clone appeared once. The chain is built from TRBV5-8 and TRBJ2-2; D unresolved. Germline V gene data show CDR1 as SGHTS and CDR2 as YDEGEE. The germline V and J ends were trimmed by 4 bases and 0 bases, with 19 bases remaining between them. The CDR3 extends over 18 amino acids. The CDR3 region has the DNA TGTGCCAGCAGCCTGTGGGTAGACCGAGGCCCGAACACCGGGGAGCTGTTTTTT. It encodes CASSLWVDRGPNTGELFF.

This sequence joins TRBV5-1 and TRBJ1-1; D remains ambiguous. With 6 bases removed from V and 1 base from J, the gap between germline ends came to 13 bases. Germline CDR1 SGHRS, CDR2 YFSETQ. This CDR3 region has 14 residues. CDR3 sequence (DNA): TGCGCCAGCACCAAGGCCCCGCCGAACACTGAAGCTTTCTTT. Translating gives CASTKAPPNTEAFF.

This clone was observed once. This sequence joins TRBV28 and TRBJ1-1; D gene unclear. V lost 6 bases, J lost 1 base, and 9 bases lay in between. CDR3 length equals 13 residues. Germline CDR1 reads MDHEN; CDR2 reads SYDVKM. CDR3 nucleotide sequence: TGTGCCAGCAGGGGAGCCAGGAACACTGAAGCTTTCTTT. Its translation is CASRGARNTEAFF.

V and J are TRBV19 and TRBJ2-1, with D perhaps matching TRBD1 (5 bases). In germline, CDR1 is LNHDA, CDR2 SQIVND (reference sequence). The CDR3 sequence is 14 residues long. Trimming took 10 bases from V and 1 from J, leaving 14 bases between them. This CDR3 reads CATTPDMSYNEQFF. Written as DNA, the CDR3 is TGTGCCACCACGCCGGACATGTCCTACAATGAGCAGTTCTTC.

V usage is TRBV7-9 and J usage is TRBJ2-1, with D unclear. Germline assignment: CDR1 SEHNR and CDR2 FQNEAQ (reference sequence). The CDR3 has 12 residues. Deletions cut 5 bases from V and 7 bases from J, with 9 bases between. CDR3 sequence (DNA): TGTGCCAGCAGCCTTGGGGTTAATGAGCAGTTCTTC. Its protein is CASSLGVNEQFF.

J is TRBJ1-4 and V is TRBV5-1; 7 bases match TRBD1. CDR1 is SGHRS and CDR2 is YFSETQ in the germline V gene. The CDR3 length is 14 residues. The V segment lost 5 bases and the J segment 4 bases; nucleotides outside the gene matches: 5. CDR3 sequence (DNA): TGCGCCAGCAGGACAGGGACCCTTAATGAAAAACTGTTTTTT. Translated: CASRTGTLNEKLFF.

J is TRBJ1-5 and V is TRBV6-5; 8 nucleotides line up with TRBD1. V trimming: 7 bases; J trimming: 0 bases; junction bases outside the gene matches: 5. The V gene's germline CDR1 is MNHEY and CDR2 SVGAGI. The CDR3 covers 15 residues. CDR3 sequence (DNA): TGTGCCAGCATAAGACAGGGGAATAGCAATCAGCCCCAGCATTTT. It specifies CASIRQGNSNQPQHF.

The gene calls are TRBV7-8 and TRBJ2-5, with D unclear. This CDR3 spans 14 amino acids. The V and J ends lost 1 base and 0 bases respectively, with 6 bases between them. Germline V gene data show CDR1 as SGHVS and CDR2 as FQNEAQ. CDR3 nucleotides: TGTGCCAGCAGCTTAGGGAGCAACCAAGAGACCCAGTACTTC. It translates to CASSLGSNQETQYF.

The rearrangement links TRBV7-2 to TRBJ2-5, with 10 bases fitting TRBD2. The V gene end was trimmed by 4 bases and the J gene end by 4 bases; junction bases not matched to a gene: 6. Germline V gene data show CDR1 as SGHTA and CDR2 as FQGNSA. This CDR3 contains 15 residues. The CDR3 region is CASSSSGRGRETQYF. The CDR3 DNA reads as TGTGCCAGCAGCTCGAGCGGGAGGGGGAGAGAGACCCAGTACTTC.